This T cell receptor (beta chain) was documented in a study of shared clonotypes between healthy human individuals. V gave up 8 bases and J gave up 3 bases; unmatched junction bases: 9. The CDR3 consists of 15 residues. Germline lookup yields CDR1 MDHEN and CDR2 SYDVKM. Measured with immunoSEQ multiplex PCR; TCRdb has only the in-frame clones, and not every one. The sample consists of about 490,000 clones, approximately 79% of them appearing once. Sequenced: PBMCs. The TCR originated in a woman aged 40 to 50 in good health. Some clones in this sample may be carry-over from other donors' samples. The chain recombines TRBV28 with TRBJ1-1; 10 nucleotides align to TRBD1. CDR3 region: CASGMGQGRYTEAFF. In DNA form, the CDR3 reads TGTGCCAGCGGAATGGGACAGGGGAGGTACACTGAAGCTTTCTTT.